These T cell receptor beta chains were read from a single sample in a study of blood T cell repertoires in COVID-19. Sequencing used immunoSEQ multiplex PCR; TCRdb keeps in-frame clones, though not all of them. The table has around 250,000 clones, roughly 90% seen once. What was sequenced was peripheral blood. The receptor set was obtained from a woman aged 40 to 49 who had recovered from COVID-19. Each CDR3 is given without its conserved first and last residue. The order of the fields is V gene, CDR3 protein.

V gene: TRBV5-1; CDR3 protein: ASSLAGTGAYEQY
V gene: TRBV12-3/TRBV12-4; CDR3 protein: ASSQEGQTGYT
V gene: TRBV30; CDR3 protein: AWSAYRSRSSYEQY
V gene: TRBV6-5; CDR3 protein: ASTPQVNNSPLH
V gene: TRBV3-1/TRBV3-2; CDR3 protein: ASSRRTGRIETQY
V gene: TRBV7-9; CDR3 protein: ASSLMAEGGDTQY
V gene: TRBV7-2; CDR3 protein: ASSLAGLGAQAQF
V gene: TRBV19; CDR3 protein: ASRMRENTGELF
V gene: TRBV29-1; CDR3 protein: SAGTSVGTGELF
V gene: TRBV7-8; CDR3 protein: ASSPPRGAQQY
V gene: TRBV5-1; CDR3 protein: ASSLGGTSGSPETQY
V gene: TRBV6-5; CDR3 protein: ASSYFPGTYEQY
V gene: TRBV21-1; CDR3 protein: ASSKDGTGGLYEQY
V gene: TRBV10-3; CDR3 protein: AISERLRQGANTEAF
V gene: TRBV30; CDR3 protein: AWSRTQGYNEQF
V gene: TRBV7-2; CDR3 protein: ASSRYTDTQY
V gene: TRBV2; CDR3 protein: ASRVTGGSEAF
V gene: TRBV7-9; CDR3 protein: ASSHRQASTDTQY
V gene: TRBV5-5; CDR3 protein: ASRPTPGQGRYEQY
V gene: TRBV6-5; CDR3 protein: ASSNPQSNNQPQH
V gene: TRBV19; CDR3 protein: ASSSTFSTDTQY
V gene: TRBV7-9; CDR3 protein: ASSIMGQGQGYT
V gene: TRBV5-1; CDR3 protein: ASSLGQGSYNEQF
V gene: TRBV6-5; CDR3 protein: ASKRTGGSYEQY
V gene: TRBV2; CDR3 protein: ASKKDSDTQY
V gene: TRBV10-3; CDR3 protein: AISEGTGVRGRYT
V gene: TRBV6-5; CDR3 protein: ASSYANRDISEQY
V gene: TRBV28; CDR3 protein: ASTPFLGTSGRDTDTQY
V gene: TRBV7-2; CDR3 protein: ASSRNRGEGYGYT
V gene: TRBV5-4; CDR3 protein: ASSHGLAGPFYNEQF
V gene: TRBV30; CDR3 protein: AWSLDRGHGYT
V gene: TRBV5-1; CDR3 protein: ASSSGQGTGTGELF
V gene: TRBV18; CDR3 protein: ASSPRRNDEKLF
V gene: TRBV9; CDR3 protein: ASSTGTAGNTIY
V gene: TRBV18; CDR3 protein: ASSPTLSRGTEAF
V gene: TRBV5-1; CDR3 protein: ASSLQGSRNEQF
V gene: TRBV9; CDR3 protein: ASSVQGLAGAGELF
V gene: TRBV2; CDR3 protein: ASRQDSGNTIY
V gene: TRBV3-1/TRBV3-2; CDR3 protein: ASSHEGQSSGNTIY
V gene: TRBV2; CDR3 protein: ASSPRGVPYEQY
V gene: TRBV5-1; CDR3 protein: ASSSSSRSPDTQY
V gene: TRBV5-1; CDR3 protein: ASSLVVGPYNEQF
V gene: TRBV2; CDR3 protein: ASHGTSGQETQY
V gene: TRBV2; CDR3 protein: ASSEDMEGTQY
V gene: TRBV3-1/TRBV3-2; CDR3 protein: ASSQEGLTGRSYEQY
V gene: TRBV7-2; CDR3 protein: ASSPGQGTSNQPQH
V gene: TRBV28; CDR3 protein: ASSSLVPGNSELF
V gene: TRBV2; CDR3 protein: ASSDAAGFTYEQY
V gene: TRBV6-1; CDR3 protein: ASSEDHGSRQY
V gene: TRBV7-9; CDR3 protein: ASSFYTIDEQF
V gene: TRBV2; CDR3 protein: ASSERLAGSYEQY
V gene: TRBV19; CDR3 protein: ASSIDRDTDTQY
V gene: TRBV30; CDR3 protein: AWSVANTEAF
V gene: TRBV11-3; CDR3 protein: ASSSSETYFTEAF
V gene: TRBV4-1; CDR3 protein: ASSQGQGPSNQPQH
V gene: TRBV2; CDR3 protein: ASSGQGVNTEAF
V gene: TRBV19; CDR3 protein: ASRSPSGNYGEQY
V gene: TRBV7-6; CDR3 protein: ASSLGRTRGMGETQY
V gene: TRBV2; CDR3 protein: ASSEGRGDYGYT